A selection of T cell receptor beta chains follows, all from one sample in a study of blood T cells in healthy people across ages. TCRdb reanalysed the 5' RACE reads using MiXCR and keeps one entry per CDR3 protein. Of about a million distinct CDR3 sequences listed, roughly 50% are singletons. Sequenced material: blood. These receptors were obtained from a man under 40 in good health. The CDR3 runs from the conserved cysteine through the conserved F or W. D genes are given only for firm matches. Rows give clone size only sometimes, using once, few, many, or a class for an expanded clone.

TRBV6-1,NA,NA,TRBJ2-3,14,CASTEAGGTDTQYF,TGTGCCAGCACAGAGGCTGGGGGCACAGATACGCAGTATTTT
TRBV20-1,TRBD1,few,TRBJ2-7,15,CSAQTPGQGGYEQYF,TGCAGTGCTCAGACTCCGGGACAGGGGGGCTACGAGCAGTACTTC
TRBV12-3/TRBV12-4,NA,NA,TRBJ1-5,15,CASSPEGMGNQPQHF,TGTGCCAGCAGCCCTGAGGGAATGGGCAATCAGCCCCAGCATTTT
TRBV4-1,TRBD1,NA,TRBJ1-2,15,CASSQPGQDDYGYTF,TGCGCCAGCAGCCAACCGGGACAGGACGACTATGGCTACACCTTC
TRBV28,TRBD1,few,TRBJ1-1,14,CASNAGGLNTEAFF,TGTGCCAGCAATGCAGGGGGCCTGAACACTGAAGCTTTCTTT
TRBV10-3,TRBD2,NA,TRBJ2-3,15,CAISESGGAPDTQYF,TGTGCCATCAGTGAGAGCGGGGGGGCTCCCGATACGCAGTATTTT
TRBV12-3/TRBV12-4,NA,few,TRBJ1-2,15,CASSFGADFIYGYTF,TGTGCCAGCAGTTTCGGGGCAGATTTTATCTATGGCTACACCTTC
TRBV12-3/TRBV12-4,NA,NA,TRBJ1-1,12,CASSLNSREAFF,TGTGCCAGCAGTTTGAACAGCCGTGAAGCTTTCTTT
TRBV6-2/TRBV6-3,NA,NA,TRBJ1-1,14,CASSYGPRGTEAFF,TGTGCCAGCAGTTACGGACCCCGAGGGACTGAAGCTTTCTTT
TRBV7-4,TRBD2,once,TRBJ2-2,20,CASSLWTVAGGVTRTGELFF,TGTGCCAGCAGCTTATGGACCGTAGCGGGGGGGGTGACTAGGACCGGGGAGCTGTTTTTT
TRBV3-1,TRBD1,few,TRBJ1-2,15,CASSQGRQGAYGYTF,TGTGCCAGCAGCCAAGGACGACAGGGTGCCTATGGCTACACCTTC
TRBV27,TRBD2,NA,TRBJ2-4,14,CASGYPRAGVIQYF,TGTGCCAGCGGGTATCCTAGAGCGGGGGTCATTCAGTACTTC
TRBV5-6,TRBD2,NA,TRBJ2-3,16,CASSRIAGGATDTQYF,TGTGCCAGCAGCCGAATAGCGGGGGGGGCCACAGATACGCAGTATTTT
TRBV4-2,NA,few,TRBJ1-2,15,CASSQDRSRSLSYTF,TGTGCCAGCAGCCAAGATAGGTCCAGATCACTATCCTACACCTTC
TRBV5-1,TRBD1,NA,TRBJ2-4,14,CASSPTGAENIQYF,TGCGCCAGCAGCCCGACAGGGGCAGAGAACATTCAGTACTTC
TRBV20-1,TRBD2,many,TRBJ2-7,13,CSASVAGGYEQYF,TGCAGTGCTAGCGTCGCGGGGGGCTACGAGCAGTACTTC
TRBV25-1,NA,NA,TRBJ1-1,11,CASIWNTEAFF,TGTGCCAGCATATGGAACACTGAAGCTTTCTTT
TRBV5-1,TRBD1,few,TRBJ2-7,14,CASSPTTGDHEQYF,TGCGCCAGCAGCCCGACAACAGGGGACCACGAGCAGTACTTC
TRBV4-1,NA,NA,TRBJ1-2,15,CASSQESGQSRGYTF,TGCGCCAGCAGCCAAGAGTCAGGACAGTCGCGCGGCTACACCTTC
TRBV28,TRBD1,once,TRBJ2-5,14,CASSPDRAQETQYF,TGTGCCAGCAGTCCCGACAGGGCCCAAGAGACCCAGTACTTC
TRBV4-1,TRBD2,few,TRBJ2-1,16,CASSHISGGAYSEQFF,TGCGCCAGCAGCCACATAAGCGGGGGGGCCTATTCCGAGCAGTTCTTC
TRBV6-1,TRBD2,NA,TRBJ2-1,16,CASSEVLAGEYNEQFF,TGTGCCAGCAGTGAAGTACTAGCGGGGGAGTACAATGAGCAGTTCTTC
TRBV20-1,TRBD2,NA,TRBJ2-1,16,CSASRPGLVSLGEQFF,TGCAGTGCTAGCCGGCCGGGACTAGTTTCTTTGGGTGAGCAGTTCTTC
TRBV6-4,TRBD1,few,TRBJ2-4,12,CATRDSLSIQYF,TGTGCCACCCGGGACAGCCTTTCCATTCAGTACTTC
TRBV20-1,NA,NA,TRBJ2-7,13,CSASRGETYEQYF,TGCAGTGCTAGCAGGGGGGAGACCTACGAGCAGTACTTC
TRBV10-3,TRBD2,NA,TRBJ2-3,17,CAVSESGIRLAGGSQYF,TGTGCCGTCAGTGAGTCTGGCATCCGACTAGCGGGGGGCTCGCAGTATTTT
TRBV4-1,NA,NA,TRBJ1-2,15,CASSQQRDRFYGYTF,TGCGCCAGCAGCCAACAGCGGGACCGGTTCTATGGCTACACCTTC
TRBV20-1,NA,few,TRBJ2-7,13,CSARRPSSYEQYF,TGCAGTGCTAGACGTCCGAGCTCCTACGAGCAGTACTTC
TRBV4-1,NA,NA,TRBJ1-2,13,CASSQVGHSGYTF,TGCGCCAGCAGCCAAGTTGGCCACAGCGGCTACACCTTC
TRBV27,NA,many,TRBJ1-1,14,CASSLSGVNTEAFF,TGTGCCAGCAGTTTATCAGGGGTGAACACTGAAGCTTTCTTT
TRBV20-1,TRBD2,NA,TRBJ2-5,15,CSARMGLAGKETQYF,TGCAGTGCTAGAATGGGCCTAGCGGGGAAAGAGACCCAGTACTTC